This T cell receptor beta chain was observed in a study of technical replicates of blood from several donors. Germline CDR1 reads SGHRS; CDR2 reads YFSETQ. Deletions cut 4 bases from V and 4 bases from J, with 12 bases between. The CDR3 has 13 amino acids. Using immunoSEQ multiplex PCR, the repertoire was profiled, and TCRdb retains in-frame clones only, with some absent. This table holds tens of thousands of clones, approximately 90% found once. Sequenced material: PBMCs. The chain carries TRBV5-1 and TRBJ2-7; tentatively, D is TRBD1 (6 bases). This TCR came from a human donor in good health. Some clones in this sample may be carry-over from other donors' samples. CDR3 bases: TGCGCCAGCAGCCATTCACAGGGTTACGAGCAGTACTTC. It is translated as CASSHSQGYEQYF.